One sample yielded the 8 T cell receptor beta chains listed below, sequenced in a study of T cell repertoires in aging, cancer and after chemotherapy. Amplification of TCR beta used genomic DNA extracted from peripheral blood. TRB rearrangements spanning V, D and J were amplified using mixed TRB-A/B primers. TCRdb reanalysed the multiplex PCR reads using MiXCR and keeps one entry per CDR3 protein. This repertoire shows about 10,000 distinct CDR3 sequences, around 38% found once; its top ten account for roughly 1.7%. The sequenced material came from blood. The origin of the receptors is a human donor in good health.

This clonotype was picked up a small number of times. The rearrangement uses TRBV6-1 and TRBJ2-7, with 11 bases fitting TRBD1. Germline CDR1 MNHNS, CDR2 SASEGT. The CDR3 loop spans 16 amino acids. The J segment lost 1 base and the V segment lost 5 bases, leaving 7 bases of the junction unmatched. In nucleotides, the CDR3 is TGTGCCAGCAGTTATGGACAGGGGGCGAGGTCCTACGAGCAGTACTTC. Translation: CASSYGQGARSYEQYF.

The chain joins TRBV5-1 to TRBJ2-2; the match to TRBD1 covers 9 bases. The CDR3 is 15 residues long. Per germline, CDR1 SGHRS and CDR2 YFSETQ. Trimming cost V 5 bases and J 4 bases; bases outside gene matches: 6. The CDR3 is CASRPQGAGTGELFF. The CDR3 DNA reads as TGCGCCAGCAGGCCACAGGGGGCGGGCACCGGGGAGCTGTTTTTT.

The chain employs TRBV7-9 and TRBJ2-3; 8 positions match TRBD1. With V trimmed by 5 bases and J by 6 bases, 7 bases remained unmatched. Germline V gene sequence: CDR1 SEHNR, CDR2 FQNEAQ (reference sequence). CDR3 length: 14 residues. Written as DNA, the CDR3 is TGTGCCAGCAGCGCTAGACAGGGGTTGGATACGCAGTATTTT. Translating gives CASSARQGLDTQYF.

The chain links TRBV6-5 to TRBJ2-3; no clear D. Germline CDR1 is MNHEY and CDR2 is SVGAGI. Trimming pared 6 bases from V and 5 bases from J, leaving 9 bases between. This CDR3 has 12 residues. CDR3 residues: CASSFVGDTQYF. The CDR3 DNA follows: TGTGCCAGCAGCTTCGTAGGAGATACGCAGTATTTT.

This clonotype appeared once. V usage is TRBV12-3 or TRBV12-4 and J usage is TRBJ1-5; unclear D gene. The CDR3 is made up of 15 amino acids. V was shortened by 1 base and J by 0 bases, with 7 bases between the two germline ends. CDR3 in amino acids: CASSLGIHSNQPQHF. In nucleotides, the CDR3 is TGTGCCAGCAGTTTAGGAATCCATAGCAATCAGCCCCAGCATTTT.

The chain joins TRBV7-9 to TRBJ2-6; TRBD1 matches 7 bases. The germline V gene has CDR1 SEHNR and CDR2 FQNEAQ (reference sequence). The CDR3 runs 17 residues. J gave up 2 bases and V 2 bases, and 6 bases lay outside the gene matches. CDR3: CASSLLGQVAGANVLTF. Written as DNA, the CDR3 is TGTGCCAGCAGCTTATTAGGACAGGTCGCTGGGGCCAACGTCCTGACTTTC.

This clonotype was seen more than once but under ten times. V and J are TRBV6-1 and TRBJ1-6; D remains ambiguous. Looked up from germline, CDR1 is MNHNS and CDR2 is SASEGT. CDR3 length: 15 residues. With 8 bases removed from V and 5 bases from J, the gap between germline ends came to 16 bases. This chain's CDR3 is CASSKRRADNSPLHF. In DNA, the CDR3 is TGTGCCAGCTCGAAGAGGAGGGCGGATAATTCACCCCTCCACTTT.

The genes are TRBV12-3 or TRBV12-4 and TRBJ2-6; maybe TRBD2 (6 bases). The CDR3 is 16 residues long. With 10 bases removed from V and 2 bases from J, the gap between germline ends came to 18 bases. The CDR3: CATSGGPGAGANVLTF. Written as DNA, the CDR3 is TGTGCCACCTCCGGGGGTCCCGGGGCTGGGGCCAACGTCCTGACTTTC.